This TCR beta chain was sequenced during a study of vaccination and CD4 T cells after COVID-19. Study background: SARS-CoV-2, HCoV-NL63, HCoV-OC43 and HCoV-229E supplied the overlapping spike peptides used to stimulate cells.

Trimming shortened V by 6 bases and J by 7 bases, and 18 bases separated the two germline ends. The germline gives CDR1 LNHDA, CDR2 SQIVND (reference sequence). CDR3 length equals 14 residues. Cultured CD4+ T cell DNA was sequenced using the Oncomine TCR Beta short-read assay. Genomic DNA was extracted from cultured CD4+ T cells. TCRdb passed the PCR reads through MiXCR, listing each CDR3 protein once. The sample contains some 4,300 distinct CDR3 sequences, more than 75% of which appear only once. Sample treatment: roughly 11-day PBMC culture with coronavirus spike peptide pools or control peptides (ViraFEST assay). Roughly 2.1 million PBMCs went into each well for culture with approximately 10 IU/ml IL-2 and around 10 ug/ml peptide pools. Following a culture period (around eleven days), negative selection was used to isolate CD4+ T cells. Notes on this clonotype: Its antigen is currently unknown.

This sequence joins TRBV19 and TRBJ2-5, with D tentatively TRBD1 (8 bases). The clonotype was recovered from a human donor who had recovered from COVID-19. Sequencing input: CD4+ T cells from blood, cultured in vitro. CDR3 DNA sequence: TGTGCCAGTAGCCCTTGGGGGGGACAGGCGACCCAGTACTTC. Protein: CASSPWGGQATQYF.